This T cell receptor (beta chain) was retrieved from a study of human T cells and chemical hapten exposure. Study background: After 6 days, upper back 0.01% DPC patch tests were scored.

One entry per CDR3 protein, called by TCRdb with MiXCR from the RACE reads. This repertoire shows 180,000 or so distinct CDR3 sequences, 13% to 15% found once; its top ten account for about 1.7%. CDR1 and CDR2 (germline): SGHTA, FQGNSA. This CDR3 is 15 amino acids long. With 6 bases clipped from V and 1 base from J, the junction kept 7 bases outside the gene matches. Time point indicated: patch test 1, 2 weeks after DPC sensitization. Specified treatment: therapeutic diphenylcyclopropenone sensitization with weekly scalp DPC. The source of this sequence is a woman between 25 and 40 years old with alopecia areata. Some clones in this sample may be carry-over from other donors' samples. The chain couples TRBV7-2 to TRBJ2-7; 9 bases line up with TRBD1. The sample in question was whole blood, obtained in connection with sensitization to the hapten diphenylcyclopropenone (DPC). CDR3 nucleotide sequence: TGTGCCAGCAGTCTGACAGGGGGGAGGTCCTACGAGCAGTACTTC. Protein: CASSLTGGRSYEQYF.